This T cell receptor (beta chain) was observed in a study of OX40 agonist ivuxolimab in advanced cancers. Turning to the study itself: At 82.7% male, the cohort had a mean age of 60 years, ranging from roughly 20 to 79. Previous treatment with anti-PD-1, anti-PD-L1 or anti-CTLA-4 therapy was allowed; 35% to 50% had received some.

Findings and caveats of the study: Some nonresponders likewise displayed low normalized T-cell clonal expansion.

TCRdb's copy holds only in-frame clones and misses some; the assay was immunoSEQ multiplex PCR. The table has some 26,000 clones, over 80% seen once. Germline V CDR1 and CDR2: PRHDT, FYEKMQ (reference sequence). The V gene end was trimmed by 5 bases and the J gene end by 5 bases; junction bases not matched to a gene: 8. The CDR3 is 14 amino acids. With regard to this clone: The antigen remains unidentified.

The material was CD4+ or CD8+ T cells sorted from blood, obtained in a trial of the OX40 agonist ivuxolimab. The source of this sequence is an adult with an advanced solid tumor such as melanoma, head and neck, liver or kidney cancer. The V call is TRBV13, the J call TRBJ1-1; TRBD1 matches at 7 bases. CDR3 in amino acids: CASSPQDRYTEAFF. CDR3 DNA sequence: TGTGCCAGCAGCCCCCAGGACAGGTATACTGAAGCTTTCTTT.